The rows below give T cell receptor beta chains drawn from one sample of a study of blood T cell repertoires in COVID-19. Libraries were prepared by immunoSEQ multiplex PCR; TCRdb keeps only in-frame clonotypes and omits some of them. The table records under 200,000 clones, about four fifths of them present only once. Material for sequencing was peripheral blood. These receptors originate from a man aged 65-85 years with active or convalescent COVID-19. CDR3s include the opening cysteine and the closing phenylalanine or tryptophan. Fields, in order: J gene, V gene, D gene, clone size, CDR3 protein, CDR3 DNA. The D gene is left open where the match is weak. Size values are once, few and many counts, or a class for expanded clones, and some rows have none.

TRBJ2-3,TRBV4-1,-,many,CASSQGDTTYTDTQYF,TGCGCCAGCAGCCAAGGGGACACCACTTACACAGATACGCAGTATTTT
TRBJ2-1,TRBV5-1,-,-,CASSLVGQGGNEQFF,TGCGCCAGCAGCTTGGTAGGGCAGGGAGGCAATGAGCAGTTCTTC
TRBJ1-4,TRBV19,TRBD1,few,CASTGPPNRGDEKLFF,TGTGCCAGCACCGGACCCCCGAACAGGGGAGACGAAAAACTGTTTTTT
TRBJ2-7,TRBV19,-,-,CASSMWTATVYEQYF,TGTGCCAGTAGTATGTGGACAGCCACCGTCTACGAGCAGTACTTC
TRBJ2-1,TRBV11-2,TRBD2,once,CASSGLAGYNEQFF,TGTGCCAGCAGCGGACTAGCGGGCTACAATGAGCAGTTCTTC
TRBJ1-6,TRBV6-5,-,-,CASSHRFGGALHF,TGTGCCAGCAGTCACAGGTTCGGAGGGGCCCTCCACTTT
TRBJ2-7,TRBV5-4,TRBD1,medium-sized,CASSRGTGSYEQYF,TGTGCCAGCAGCCGGGGGACAGGGTCCTACGAGCAGTACTTC
TRBJ1-6,TRBV5-1,TRBD1,few,CASSLEDRFHSPLHF,TGCGCCAGCAGCTTGGAGGACAGGTTCCATTCACCCCTCCACTTT
TRBJ1-2,TRBV30,-,-,CAWSVSANYGYTF,TGTGCCTGGAGTGTATCAGCTAACTATGGCTACACCTTC
TRBJ2-5,TRBV10-3,TRBD2,-,CATGTSGYQETQYF,TGTGCCACCGGGACTAGCGGGTACCAAGAGACCCAGTACTTC
TRBJ1-4,TRBV7-2,-,-,CASSRNPRATNEKLFF,TGTGCCAGCAGCCGTAACCCCCGGGCAACTAATGAAAAACTGTTTTTT
TRBJ2-7,TRBV6-5,TRBD2,-,CASSTGTSDYEQYF,TGTGCCAGCAGCACCGGGACTAGCGATTACGAGCAGTACTTC
TRBJ2-3,TRBV6-5,TRBD2,-,CASSYGGSSTDTQYF,TGTGCCAGCAGTTACGGCGGGAGTAGCACAGATACGCAGTATTTT
TRBJ2-7,TRBV5-1,-,once,CASSLAGVSPYEQYF,TGCGCCAGCAGCTTGGCGGGAGTGAGCCCCTACGAGCAGTACTTC
TRBJ1-2,TRBV30,-,few,CAWRLLRTGLGYTF,TGTGCCTGGAGGTTATTACGGACTGGCCTTGGCTACACCTTC
TRBJ1-6,TRBV11-2,-,many,CASSFTSPLHF,TGTGCCAGCAGCTTCACATCACCCCTCCACTTT
TRBJ1-1,TRBV18,-,-,CASSPLGRDTEAFF,TGTGCCAGCTCACCCCTTGGGAGGGACACTGAAGCTTTCTTT
TRBJ1-4,TRBV19,-,-,CASGTVEGTNEKLFF,TGTGCCAGTGGAACGGTTGAGGGAACTAATGAAAAACTGTTTTTT
TRBJ2-3,TRBV9,-,-,CASSVAAEYTDTQYF,TGTGCCAGCAGCGTTGCAGCGGAATACACAGATACGCAGTATTTT
TRBJ1-6,TRBV21-1,-,-,CASWGGGSPLHF,-
TRBJ2-5,TRBV30,-,-,CAWSVPGVETQYF,TGTGCCTGGAGTGTACCAGGGGTTGAGACCCAGTACTTC
TRBJ2-2,TRBV2,TRBD2,once,CASSGTSGRGTGELFF,TGTGCCAGCAGTGGAACTAGCGGGAGAGGTACAGGGGAGCTGTTTTTT
TRBJ1-1,TRBV12-3/TRBV12-4,-,-,CASSLSFDTEAFF,TGTGCCAGCAGTTTGTCATTTGACACTGAAGCTTTCTTT
TRBJ1-4,TRBV5-1,-,-,CASRLTDQDEKLFF,TGCGCCAGCAGACTGACAGACCAGGATGAAAAACTGTTTTTT
TRBJ2-2,TRBV11-2,TRBD1,-,CASSIRGQVNTGELFF,TGTGCCAGCAGCATTAGGGGACAGGTCAACACCGGGGAGCTGTTTTTT
TRBJ1-5,TRBV21-1,-,-,CASSKDTSQPQHF,TGTGCCAGCAGCAAAGACACCTCACAGCCCCAGCATTTT
TRBJ2-3,TRBV7-8,TRBD1,-,CASSLAQQGLRGDTQYF,TGTGCCAGCAGCTTAGCGCAACAGGGGCTGAGAGGGGATACGCAGTATTTT
TRBJ2-2,TRBV9,TRBD1,-,CASRGTGGNTGELFF,TGTGCCAGCAGGGGGACAGGGGGTAACACCGGGGAGCTGTTTTTT
TRBJ2-3,TRBV7-2,-,once,CASTSLTGTPVGTQYF,TGTGCCAGCACCTCACTCACAGGGACACCAGTGGGTACGCAGTATTTT
TRBJ1-5,TRBV5-6,-,-,CASSLYTGSSNQPQHF,TGTGCCAGCAGCTTGTATACAGGGTCAAGCAATCAGCCCCAGCATTTT
TRBJ1-6,TRBV15,TRBD1,once,CATSRGQGDSPLHF,TGTGCCACCAGCAGAGGACAGGGGGATTCACCCCTCCACTTT
TRBJ2-5,TRBV3-1/TRBV3-2,TRBD2,once,CASSQASGGAETQYF,TGTGCCAGCAGCCAAGCTAGCGGGGGGGCAGAGACCCAGTACTTC
TRBJ1-1,TRBV6-1,-,-,CASSDRGTVFF,TGTGCCAGCAGTGATAGGGGTACGGTTTTCTTT
TRBJ2-1,TRBV19,TRBD2,-,CASNRLAGAYNEQFF,TGTGCCAGTAACCGACTGGCGGGGGCCTACAATGAGCAGTTCTTC
TRBJ2-2,TRBV19,-,-,CASGPRFGELFF,TGTGCCAGTGGTCCCCGGTTCGGGGAGCTGTTTTTT
TRBJ1-1,TRBV5-1,-,-,CASSLDPLGTEAFF,TGCGCCAGCAGCTTGGACCCCCTAGGAACTGAAGCTTTCTTT
TRBJ2-5,TRBV5-5,-,-,CASSLAGGFGETQYF,TGTGCCAGCAGCTTGGCAGGGGGGTTCGGAGAGACCCAGTACTTC
TRBJ1-6,TRBV30,-,-,CAWSPGAGVASPLHF,TGTGCCTGGAGTCCGGGAGCTGGGGTGGCTTCACCCCTCCACTTT
TRBJ2-5,TRBV5-4,-,many,CASSLAAGAQSKTQYF,TGTGCCAGCAGCTTGGCGGCAGGGGCCCAATCTAAGACCCAGTACTTC
TRBJ1-4,TRBV15,-,few,CATSGRGANEKLFF,TGTGCCACCAGCGGGAGGGGGGCTAATGAAAAACTGTTTTTT
TRBJ2-7,TRBV5-1,-,-,CASSLQGRSNEQYF,TGCGCCAGCAGCTTACAGGGACGAAGCAACGAGCAGTACTTC
TRBJ2-1,TRBV9,-,-,CASSGLGRGSYNEQFF,TGTGCCAGCAGCGGACTCGGACGGGGCTCCTACAATGAGCAGTTCTTC